The source of this TCR beta chain is a study of regulatory T cells in long-lasting Graves disease. CDR3-region Arm-PCR and iRepertoire HTBI primers produced the TCR beta libraries. TCRdb reprocessed the multiplex PCR reads with MiXCR, giving one entry per CDR3 protein. This sample has roughly 500,000 distinct CDR3 sequences; about 13% occur once, and the top ten carry approximately 9.3%. Time point meaning: newly diagnosed GD, antithyroid drugs for less than 3 months. RNA extracted from PBMCs served as the sequencing template. Per germline, CDR1 SGDLS and CDR2 YYNGEE. V gave up 0 bases and J gave up 1 base, with 12 bases separating them. The CDR3 is 16 residues long. About this clonotype itself: A far larger clone differs by one base, so this is likely a read error.

The sample also formed part of further work on T cells in Graves' hyperthyroidism and ophthalmopathy.

This TCR was recovered from a man aged 30 to 39 with Graves disease. V is TRBV9 and J is TRBJ2-3; possible D gene TRBD2, 5 bases. The source was peripheral blood mononuclear cells (PBMCs), collected at new diagnosis, from a patient treated with antithyroid drugs. The CDR3, as DNA: TGTGCCAGCAGCGTAGGAGGGAGCGGACGCACAGATACGCAGTATTTT. Its translation is CASSVGGSGRTDTQYF. Complete variable domain (other parts from reference TRBV9 and TRBJ2-3): DSGVTQTPKHLITATGQRVTLRCSPRSGDLSVYWYQQSLDQGLQFLIQYYNGEERAKGNILERFSAQQFPDLHSELNLSSLELGDSALYFCASSVGGSGRTDTQYFGPGTRLTVL.